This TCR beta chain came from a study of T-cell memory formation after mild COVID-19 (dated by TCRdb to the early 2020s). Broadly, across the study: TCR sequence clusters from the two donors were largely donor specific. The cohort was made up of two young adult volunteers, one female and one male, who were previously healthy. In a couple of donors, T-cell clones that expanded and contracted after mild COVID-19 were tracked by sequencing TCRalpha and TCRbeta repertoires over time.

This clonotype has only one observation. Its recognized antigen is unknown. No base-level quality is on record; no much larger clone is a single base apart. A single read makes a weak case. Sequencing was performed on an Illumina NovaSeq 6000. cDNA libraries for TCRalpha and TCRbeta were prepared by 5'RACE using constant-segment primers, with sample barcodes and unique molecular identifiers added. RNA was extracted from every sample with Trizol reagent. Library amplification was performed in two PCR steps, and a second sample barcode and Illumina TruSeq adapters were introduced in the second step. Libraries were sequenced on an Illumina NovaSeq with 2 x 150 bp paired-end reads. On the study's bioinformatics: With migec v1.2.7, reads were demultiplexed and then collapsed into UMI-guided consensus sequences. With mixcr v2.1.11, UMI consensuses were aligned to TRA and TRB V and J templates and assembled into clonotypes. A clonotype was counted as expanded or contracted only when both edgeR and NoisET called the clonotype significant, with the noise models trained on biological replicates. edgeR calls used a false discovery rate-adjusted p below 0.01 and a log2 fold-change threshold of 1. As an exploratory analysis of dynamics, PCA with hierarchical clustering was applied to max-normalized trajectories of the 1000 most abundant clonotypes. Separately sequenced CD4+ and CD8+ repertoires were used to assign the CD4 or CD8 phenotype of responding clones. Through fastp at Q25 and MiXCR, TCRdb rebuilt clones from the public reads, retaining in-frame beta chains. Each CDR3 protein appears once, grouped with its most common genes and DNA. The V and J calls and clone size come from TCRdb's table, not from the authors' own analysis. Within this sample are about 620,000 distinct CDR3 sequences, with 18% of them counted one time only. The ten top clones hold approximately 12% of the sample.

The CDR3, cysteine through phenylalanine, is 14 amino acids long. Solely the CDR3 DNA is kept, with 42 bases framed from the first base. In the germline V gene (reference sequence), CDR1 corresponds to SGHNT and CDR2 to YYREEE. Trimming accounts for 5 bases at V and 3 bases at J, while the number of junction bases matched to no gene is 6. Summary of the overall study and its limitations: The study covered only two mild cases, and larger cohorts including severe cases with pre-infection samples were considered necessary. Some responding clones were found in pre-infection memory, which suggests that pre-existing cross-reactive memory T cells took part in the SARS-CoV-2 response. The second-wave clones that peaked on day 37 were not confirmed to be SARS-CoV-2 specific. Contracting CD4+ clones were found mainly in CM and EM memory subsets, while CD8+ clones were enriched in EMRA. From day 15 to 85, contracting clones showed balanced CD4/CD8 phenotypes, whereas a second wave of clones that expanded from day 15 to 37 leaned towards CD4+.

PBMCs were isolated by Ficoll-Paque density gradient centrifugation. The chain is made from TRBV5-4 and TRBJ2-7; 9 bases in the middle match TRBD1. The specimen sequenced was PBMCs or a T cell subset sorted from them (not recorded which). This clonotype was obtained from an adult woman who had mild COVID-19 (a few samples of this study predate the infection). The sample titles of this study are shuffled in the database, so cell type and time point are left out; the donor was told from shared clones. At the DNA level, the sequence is TGTGCCAGCAGAAGGGACAGGGATATCTACGAGCAGTACTTC. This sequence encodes CASRRDRDIYEQYF.